The T cell receptor (beta chain) described here comes from a study of cytomegalovirus exposure and HLA in healthy donors. General study findings and limits: There were 150 to 200 TCR beta chains listed as cytomegalovirus-associated. Previous analysis showed most TCR beta V segments were productive about 90% or about 30% of the time.

Remarks on this clone: As yet, its antigen is unknown.

The primer mix had 60 Vbeta and 13 Jbeta primers. Assay: immunoSEQ multiplex PCR; the TCRdb copy retains only in-frame clones and omits some. The sample consists of fewer than 200,000 clones, about four fifths of them appearing once. The sequencing sample was made of PBMCs. The receptor's source is a man between 35 and 55 years old in good health and CMV-seropositive.

CDR3 in amino acids: CASSFTGNSDEQYF. CDR3 coding DNA: TGTGCCAGCAGCTTTACAGGGAATTCGGACGAGCAGTACTTC. The chain uses TRBV5-4 and TRBJ2-7, with a tentative D call TRBD1 (6 bases). Germline CDR1 is SGHNT and CDR2 is YYREEE (reference sequence). This CDR3 has 14 amino acids. The V end was cut by 2 bases, the J end by 5 bases, with 14 bases between.